The clone carrying this TCR beta chain appeared once. Its matching antigen is unknown. This sample was taken from a study of T cell responses to AZD1222 COVID-19 vaccine. General study points: A reported finding is that nearly half of spike-specific TCRs target unmutated variant regions.

The CDR3 extends over 18 amino acids. The junction had 20 bases not matched to a gene; V was cut back by 9 bases and J by 4 bases. The germline CDR1 and CDR2 sequences are SEHNR and FQNEAQ (reference sequence). Assay: immunoSEQ multiplex PCR; the TCRdb copy retains only in-frame clones and omits some. The sample has 150,000 or so clones; 86% are singletons. This chain links TRBV7-9 with TRBJ2-3; 9 nucleotides line up with TRBD2. Sequencing was performed on peripheral blood, taken on day 0 of MenACWY control vaccination. The clonotype was recovered from an adult in good health. CDR3 nucleotides: TGTGCCAGTCGTCGTCGAAGGGTTGGCGGGGGGGCGGCAGATACGCAGTATTTT. It yields the protein CASRRRRVGGGAADTQYF.